Shown below are 16 T cell receptor beta chains from a single sample sequenced in a study of shared clonotypes between healthy human individuals. As defined, naive CD8 cells were CD45RO-negative and positively selected for CCR7, with terminally differentiated effector memory CD45RA+ cells excluded. The method was immunoSEQ multiplex PCR; TCRdb's version includes in-frame clones alone and lacks a portion of them. The sample comprises hundreds of thousands of clones, 85% to 95% of which are singletons, and over 0.1% rests with the top ten. The source material was naive CD8+ T cells sorted from blood. These receptor sequences come from a woman between 25 and 40 years old in good health.

The chain links TRBV2 to TRBJ2-7, with 11 bases matching TRBD2. The CDR3 has 15 amino acids. Per the germline V gene, CDR1 is SNHLY and CDR2 is FYNNEI. V was pared by 7 bases and J by 0 bases, with 5 bases of the junction left unmatched. The CDR3 sequence is CASNLLAGGSYEQYF. The CDR3 nucleotides are TGTGCCAGCAATCTTCTAGCGGGGGGCTCCTACGAGCAGTACTTC.

V usage is TRBV10-1 and J usage is TRBJ1-1, with D unresolved. Trimming pared 0 bases from V and 0 bases from J, leaving 5 bases between. CDR1 and CDR2 (germline): WNHNN, SYGVQD (reference sequence). CDR3 length equals 14 residues. CDR3 DNA sequence: TGCGCCAGCAGTGAGTCAGCGATGAACACTGAAGCTTTCTTT. It specifies CASSESAMNTEAFF.

This clone occurred once. This sequence joins TRBV2 and TRBJ1-2, with D possibly TRBD1 on 6 matching bases. CDR3 length equals 13 residues. V was clipped by 5 bases and J by 7 bases, with 14 bases between them. The germline V gene encodes CDR1 SNHLY and CDR2 FYNNEI. Here the CDR3 DNA reads TGTGCCAGCAGTTTACAGGGTACGTTTGGCTACACCTTC. This sequence encodes CASSLQGTFGYTF.

This clone was seen a single time. The chain couples TRBV28 to TRBJ2-1, with 9 bases identical to TRBD1. Per the germline V gene, CDR1 is MDHEN and CDR2 is SYDVKM. Trimming at V came to 6 bases and at J to 8 bases, leaving 14 bases not matched to a gene. CDR3 length equals 16 residues. The CDR3 sequence is CASSPNMDRGIDEQFF. The CDR3, as DNA: TGTGCCAGCAGCCCCAATATGGACAGGGGAATAGATGAGCAGTTCTTC.

This clone was recorded once. The chain is built from TRBV6-6 and TRBJ2-1; TRBD2 agrees at 11 bases. Germline values: CDR1 MNHNY, CDR2 SVGAGI (reference sequence). This CDR3 is 15 amino acids long. With 6 bases clipped from V and 10 bases from J, the junction kept 11 bases outside the gene matches. The CDR3 DNA sequence: TGTGCCAGCAGGCCGCTAGCGGGAGGAACCCCCGAGCAGTTCTTC. This codes for CASRPLAGGTPEQFF.

The chain has TRBV4-1 and TRBJ1-4; the match to TRBD1 covers 10 bases. The CDR3 loop spans 15 amino acids. J was trimmed by 6 bases and V by 4 bases; bases with no gene match: 5. Germline V gives CDR1 MGHRA, CDR2 YSYEKL. CDR3 protein: CASSLTGTGDEKLFF. The DNA for the CDR3 is TGCGCCAGCAGCCTCACCGGGACAGGGGATGAAAAACTGTTTTTT.

The chain combines TRBV29-1 with TRBJ1-2, with a tentative D call TRBD1 (6 bases). The germline gives CDR1 SQVTM, CDR2 ANQGSEA. Trimming cost V 5 bases and J 0 bases, with 13 bases left between them. CDR3 length: 14 amino acids. Here the CDR3 DNA reads TGCAGCGTTACCATCAGGGGAGCTAACTATGGCTACACCTTC. Residues: CSVTIRGANYGYTF.

The chain has TRBV15 and TRBJ2-3; the match to TRBD2 covers 9 bases. V trimming: 2 bases; J trimming: 0 bases; junction bases outside the gene matches: 3. The germline V gene encodes CDR1 LNHNV and CDR2 YYDKDF (reference sequence). The CDR3 consists of 16 residues. The CDR3 DNA reads TGTGCCACCAGCAGAATAGCGGGGGCTAGCACAGATACGCAGTATTTT. This gives the protein CATSRIAGASTDTQYF.

This clone was detected only once. V is TRBV11-2 and J is TRBJ2-7; the match to TRBD2 covers 8 bases. Per the germline V gene, CDR1 is SGHAT and CDR2 is FQNNGV. Trimming took 9 bases from V and 2 from J; bases not matched to a gene: 6. This CDR3 spans 13 amino acids. In DNA, the CDR3 is TGTGCCAGTTCGACTAGCGAAACCTACGAGCAGTACTTC. It specifies CASSTSETYEQYF.

The chain combines TRBV2 with TRBJ2-3, with D perhaps given as TRBD1 or TRBD2 (6 bases each). Trimming took 3 bases from V and 5 from J, leaving 12 bases between them. The CDR3 spans 14 residues. CDR1 is SNHLY and CDR2 is FYNNEI in the germline V gene. The CDR3 DNA reads as TGTGCCAGCAGTGAGCCGGGGGCTCAAGATACGCAGTATTTT. It codes for CASSEPGAQDTQYF.

The V call is TRBV13, the J call TRBJ1-2, with D hard to call. The CDR3 loop spans 12 amino acids. Between the trimmed V and J ends, which lost 2 bases and 14 bases, there was a span of 15 bases. Germline loops: CDR1 PRHDT, CDR2 FYEKMQ (reference sequence). The CDR3 DNA follows: TGTGCCAGCAGCTTATTTGGCAGCCCTAGTACCTTC. It specifies CASSLFGSPSTF.

In nucleotides, the CDR3 is TGCAGCGCCCCGACTAACAGCTACAATGAGCAGTTCTTC. It yields the protein CSAPTNSYNEQFF. The gene calls are TRBV29-1 and TRBJ2-1; weak D call: TRBD2 (5 bases). Trimming pared 7 bases from V and 3 bases from J, leaving 13 bases between. CDR1 and CDR2 (germline): SQVTM, ANQGSEA. This CDR3 region has 13 residues.

The chain uses TRBV28 and TRBJ2-7; D gene unclear. Between the trimmed V and J ends, which lost 3 bases and 2 bases, there was a span of 8 bases. Germline V gene sequence: CDR1 MDHEN, CDR2 SYDVKM. This CDR3 contains 13 residues. The CDR3 DNA follows: TGTGCCAGCAGTTTTCCCAGAGCCTACGAGCAGTACTTC. It specifies CASSFPRAYEQYF. Based on the CDR3 plus reference TRBV28 and TRBJ2-7, the full variable domain is DVKVTQSSRYLVKRTGEKVFLECVQDMDHENMFWYRQDPGLGLRLIYFSYDVKMKEKGDIPEGYSVSREKKERFSLILESASTNQTSMYLCASSFPRAYEQYFGPGTRLTVT.

This chain uses TRBV10-3 with TRBJ1-1; D possibly corresponds to TRBD1 (5 bases). The CDR3 is 16 amino acids. With 2 bases removed from V and 2 bases from J, the gap between germline ends came to 15 bases. Germline V gives CDR1 ENHRY, CDR2 SYGVKD. The CDR3, as DNA: TGTGCCATCAGTGAGGAACCGGGGGTATATAACACTGAAGCTTTCTTT. This gives the protein CAISEEPGVYNTEAFF.

J is TRBJ1-2 and V is TRBV28, with 10 bases aligning to TRBD1. The CDR3 runs 17 residues. Germline lookup yields CDR1 MDHEN and CDR2 SYDVKM. V lost 2 bases and J lost 0; bases outside the gene matches: 6. Here the CDR3 DNA reads TGTGCCAGCAGTTTACGGACAGGGGGGCTAGCTAACTATGGCTACACCTTC. Amino acid sequence: CASSLRTGGLANYGYTF.

The V and J genes are TRBV2 and TRBJ1-2; the D is unclear. Germline V gives CDR1 SNHLY, CDR2 FYNNEI. Trimming removed 3 bases at V and 8 bases at J, with 13 bases between. This CDR3 spans 13 amino acids. The CDR3 DNA reads TGTGCCAGCAGTGACGAAGGGTCCAGCGGCTACACCTTC. This translates into CASSDEGSSGYTF.